Below, one TCR beta chain is given with its context. Its cognate antigen is unknown. The sample belongs to a study of cytomegalovirus exposure and HLA in healthy donors. General study findings and limits: The presence/absence work took it that sequencing depth was about the same across donors. Sequences of the TCR beta chain were said to predict the HLA-A and HLA-B alleles of most subjects accurately.

PCR was performed using 60 Vbeta and 13 Jbeta primers. Sequencing was performed with immunoSEQ multiplex PCR; in TCRdb, only in-frame clones are kept and a portion is missing. The sample lists about 170,000 clones, roughly 81% occurring once. This CDR3 region has 17 residues. Germline V CDR1 and CDR2: LGHNA, YNFKEQ. V was pared by 0 bases and J by 6 bases, with 7 bases of the junction left unmatched. The origin of this receptor is a girl aged 5-17 years in good health and CMV-seropositive. The chain has TRBV4-2 and TRBJ2-4, with 11 bases matching TRBD2. The sample was PBMCs. The CDR3 sequence: CASSQDPLAGGLNIQYF. The CDR3 region has the DNA TGTGCCAGCAGCCAAGATCCCCTAGCGGGGGGCCTAAACATTCAGTACTTC.